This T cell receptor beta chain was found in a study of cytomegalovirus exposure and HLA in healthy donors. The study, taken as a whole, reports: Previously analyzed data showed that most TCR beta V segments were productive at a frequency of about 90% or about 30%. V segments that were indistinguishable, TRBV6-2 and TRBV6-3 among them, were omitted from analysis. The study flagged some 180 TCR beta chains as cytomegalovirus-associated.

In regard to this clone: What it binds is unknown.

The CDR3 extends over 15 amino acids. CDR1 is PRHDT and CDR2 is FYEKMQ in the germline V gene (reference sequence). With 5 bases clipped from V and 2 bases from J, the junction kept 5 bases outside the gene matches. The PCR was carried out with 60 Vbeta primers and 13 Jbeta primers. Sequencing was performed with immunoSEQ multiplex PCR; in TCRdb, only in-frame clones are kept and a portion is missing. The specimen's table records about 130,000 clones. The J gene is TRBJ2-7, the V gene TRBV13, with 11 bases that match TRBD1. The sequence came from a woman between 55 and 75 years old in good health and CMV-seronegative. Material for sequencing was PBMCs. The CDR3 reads CASSVGQGATYEQYF. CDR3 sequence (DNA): TGTGCCAGCAGCGTCGGACAGGGGGCAACCTACGAGCAGTACTTC.